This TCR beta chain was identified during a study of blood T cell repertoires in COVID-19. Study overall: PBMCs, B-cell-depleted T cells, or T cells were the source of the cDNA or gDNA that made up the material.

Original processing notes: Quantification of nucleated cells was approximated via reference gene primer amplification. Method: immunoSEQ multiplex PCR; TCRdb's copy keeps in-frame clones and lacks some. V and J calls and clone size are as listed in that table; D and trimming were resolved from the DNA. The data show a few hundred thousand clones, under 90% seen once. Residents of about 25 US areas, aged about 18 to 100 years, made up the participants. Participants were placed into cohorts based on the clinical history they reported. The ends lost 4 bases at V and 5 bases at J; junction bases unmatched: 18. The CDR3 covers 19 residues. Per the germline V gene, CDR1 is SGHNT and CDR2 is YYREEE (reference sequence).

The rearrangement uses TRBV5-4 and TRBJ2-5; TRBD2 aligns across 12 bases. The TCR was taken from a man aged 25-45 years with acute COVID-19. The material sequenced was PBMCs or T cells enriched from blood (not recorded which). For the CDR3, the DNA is TGTGCCAGCAGCGCCAGCCGAACTAGCGGGAGGAAAACAACGGAGACCCAGTACTTC. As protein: CASSASRTSGRKTTETQYF.